One and the same sample provided the 10 T cell receptor beta chains below, sequenced in a study of T-cell reconstitution after alpha-beta-depleted transplantation in children. The authors prepared the TCRbeta library with unique molecular identifiers. TCRdb itself ran the PCR reads through MiXCR, one entry per CDR3 protein. This sample yields around 670,000 distinct CDR3 sequences, of which about 12% are seen a single time; 0.79% belongs to the top ten. The sequencing used PBMCs, collected before TCRalphabeta/CD19-depleted stem cell transplant. These receptors all stem from a girl between 2 and 10 years old with congenital amegakaryocytic thrombocytopenia, due to receive a stem cell transplant.

This clonotype appeared a few times. The rearrangement links TRBV20-1 to TRBJ1-6, with unresolved D. Germline V lookup: CDR1 DFQATT, CDR2 SNEGSKA (reference sequence). V was shortened by 3 bases and J by 0 bases, with 9 bases between the two germline ends. The length of the CDR3 is 15 residues. This CDR3 is CSARTVDSYNSPLHF. The DNA for the CDR3 is TGCAGTGCTAGGACGGTCGACTCCTATAATTCACCCCTCCACTTT.

The CDR3 protein is CSAGTANTGELFF. The CDR3 region has the DNA TGCAGTGCCGGGACAGCGAACACCGGGGAGCTGTTTTTT. This sequence joins TRBV20-1 and TRBJ2-2; TRBD1 matches 7 bases. Germline loops: CDR1 DFQATT, CDR2 SNEGSKA (reference sequence). This CDR3 has 13 amino acids. Trimming took 6 bases from V and 0 from J; bases not matched to a gene: 1.

The chain uses TRBV11-2 and TRBJ2-2, with 9 bases matching TRBD1. The length of the CDR3 is 18 residues. Germline CDR1 SGHAT, CDR2 FQNNGV. V shed 4 bases, J shed 4 bases, and the junction held 13 bases outside the gene matches. As DNA, the CDR3 is TGTGCCAGCAGCTACCCCTCCAGGACAGGGGCTTTCACCGGGGAGCTGTTTTTT. As protein: CASSYPSRTGAFTGELFF. The entire variable domain, with the rest obtained from reference TRBV11-2 and TRBJ2-2, is as follows: EAGVAQSPRYKIIEKRQSVAFWCNPISGHATLYWYQQILGQGPKLLIQFQNNGVVDDSQLPKDRFSAERLKGVDSTLKIQPAKLEDSAVYLCASSYPSRTGAFTGELFFGEGSRLTVL.

This sequence joins TRBV20-1 and TRBJ2-3; the D is unclear. V lost 1 base to trimming and J lost 4 bases, with 6 bases between them. CDR3 length equals 12 residues. Germline loops: CDR1 DFQATT, CDR2 SNEGSKA (reference sequence). The CDR3 protein is CSARGFSDTQYF. DNA of the CDR3: TGCAGTGCTAGAGGCTTTTCAGATACGCAGTATTTT.

Remarks on this clonotype: A much larger clone sits a single nucleotide away, making a read error possible. The gene calls are TRBV20-1 and TRBJ1-4; D is uncertain. The CDR3 runs 13 residues. The germline CDR1 and CDR2 sequences are DFQATT and SNEGSKA (reference sequence). CDR3 sequence (DNA): TGCAGAGCTTCGAGTGCAACTAATGAAAAACTGTTTTTT. It codes for CRASSATNEKLFF.

This clonotype occurred many times. The junction and the germline gene differ at one end; a read error may be behind it. This chain links TRBV5-1 with TRBJ2-7; 9 nucleotides line up with TRBD2. Germline CDR1 reads SGHRS; CDR2 reads YFSETQ. The length of the CDR3 is 15 residues. The CDR3 DNA sequence: TGTGCCAGCAGTTTAGCGCTAGCGGGACTATACGAGCAGTACTTC. Translating gives CASSLALAGLYEQYF.

This clonotype was counted a few times. The chain carries TRBV10-3 and TRBJ2-3; 8 positions agree with TRBD1. V lost 0 bases to trimming and J lost 1 base; unmatched junction nucleotides: 0. The length of the CDR3 is 15 residues. CDR1 is ENHRY and CDR2 is SYGVKD in the germline V gene. CDR3 protein: CAISESTGGTDTQYF. The DNA of the CDR3 is TGTGCCATCAGTGAGTCGACAGGGGGCACAGATACGCAGTATTTT.

The rearrangement joins TRBV29-1 to TRBJ2-1, with TRBD2 matching 9 bases. V lost 5 bases to trimming and J lost 6 bases; unmatched junction nucleotides: 8. The CDR3 is 14 residues long. Germline V gene sequence: CDR1 SQVTM, CDR2 ANQGSEA. This CDR3 is CSVIIAGVRNEQFF. The CDR3 DNA sequence: TGCAGCGTTATAATAGCGGGGGTCCGCAATGAGCAGTTCTTC.

The rearrangement links TRBV30 to TRBJ1-2; weak D call: TRBD1 (5 bases). Germline CDR1 is GTSNPN and CDR2 is SVGIG (reference sequence). This CDR3 contains 11 residues. CDR3 coding DNA: TGTGCTGAGGGCAGGGTTGGGGGCTACACCTTC. It yields the protein CAEGRVGGYTF.

This clonotype was seen only a few times. The V call is TRBV20-1, the J call TRBJ2-3; D is unresolved. Germline loops: CDR1 DFQATT, CDR2 SNEGSKA (reference sequence). Trimming stripped 1 base from V and 2 bases from J, with 10 bases between. The CDR3 runs 14 residues. For the CDR3, the DNA is TGCAGTGCTAGAGCGGAAACCCTCACAGATACGCAGTATTTT. It is translated as CSARAETLTDTQYF.